These 27 T cell receptor beta chains were all obtained from the same sample, sequenced in a study of blood T cell repertoires in COVID-19. Measured with immunoSEQ multiplex PCR; TCRdb has only the in-frame clones, and not every one. The repertoire consists of about 58,000 clones, with 80% to 90% occurring once and the leading ten covering 30% to 40%. The sample was peripheral blood. These receptors were collected from a man in his sixties with COVID-19, enrolled during active disease.

The chain couples TRBV5-4 to TRBJ1-2, with 7 bases that match TRBD1. CDR1 and CDR2 (germline): SGHNT, YYREEE (reference sequence). V gave up 5 bases and J gave up 6 bases; unmatched junction bases: 7. The CDR3 loop spans 13 amino acids. The chain's CDR3 is CASSSTGSHGYTF. The CDR3 nucleotides are TGTGCCAGCAGTTCGACAGGGTCTCATGGCTACACCTTC.

The rearrangement uses TRBV7-9 and TRBJ2-7; the match to TRBD1 covers 7 bases. V shed 1 base and J 2 bases; nucleotides not matched to a gene: 5. Germline values: CDR1 SEHNR, CDR2 FQNEAQ (reference sequence). CDR3 length: 15 residues. The CDR3 nucleotides read TGTGCCAGCAGCTTAGGGCAGGGGGTCGCCTACGAGCAGTACTTC. This sequence encodes CASSLGQGVAYEQYF.

A few counts support this clone. CDR3 in DNA: TGTGCCAGCAGCCAACGACAGATGAATCAGCCCCAGCATTTT. Amino acid sequence: CASSQRQMNQPQHF. The rearrangement uses TRBV16 and TRBJ1-5; tentative D call: TRBD1 (5 bases). Germline CDR1 reads KGHSY; CDR2 reads FQNENV. This CDR3 is 14 amino acids long. Trimming left V 2 bases short and J 4 bases short, with 9 bases between.

The genes are TRBV2 and TRBJ1-6; D call uncertain. V was cut by 5 bases and J by 6 bases, with 11 bases left in between. Germline assignment: CDR1 SNHLY and CDR2 FYNNEI. The CDR3 runs 14 residues. CDR3 sequence: CASSTIRGNSPLHF. The CDR3, as DNA: TGTGCCAGCAGTACCATCCGGGGTAATTCACCCCTCCACTTT.

The rearrangement uses TRBV7-8 and TRBJ1-3; 8 nucleotides line up with TRBD1. V lost 5 bases to trimming and J lost 3 bases; unmatched junction nucleotides: 6. The CDR3 extends over 15 amino acids. CDR1 SGHVS and CDR2 FQNEAQ come from the germline V gene. CDR3 DNA: TGTGCCAGCAGCCCTCGGACAGGGAATGGAAACACCATATATTTT. Protein: CASSPRTGNGNTIYF.

This chain connects TRBV7-9 to TRBJ2-1; 7 bases align to TRBD1. With V trimmed by 6 bases and J by 8 bases, 13 bases remained unmatched. The CDR3 totals 15 residues. CDR1 and CDR2 (germline): SEHNR, FQNEAQ (reference sequence). The DNA of the CDR3 is TGTGCCAGCAGTTATTGGGACAGAAGGTTCGATGAGCAGTTCTTC. Protein product: CASSYWDRRFDEQFF.

This sequence joins TRBV4-2 and TRBJ2-7; 12 bases are a match to TRBD2. The germline gives CDR1 LGHNA, CDR2 YNFKEQ. V dropped 5 bases and J dropped 4; count of bases not matched to a gene: 9. CDR3 length: 16 amino acids. The CDR3 here is CASSTREGTSGYEQYF. The CDR3 DNA reads TGTGCCAGCAGCACCCGGGAGGGGACTAGCGGGTACGAGCAGTACTTC.

V usage is TRBV25-1 and J usage is TRBJ1-2; 9 bases match TRBD1. Unmatched junction bases numbered 10, after V lost 3 bases and J lost 8 bases. This CDR3 spans 15 amino acids. The V gene's germline CDR1 is MGHDK and CDR2 SYGVNS. The DNA of the CDR3 is TGTGCCAGCAGTGATTCGGGACAGGGTTCTGCAGGCTACACCTTC. This translates into CASSDSGQGSAGYTF.

The chain uses TRBV12-5 and TRBJ2-1, with TRBD2 as a possible D gene (6 bases). V gave up 5 bases and J gave up 10 bases, with 12 bases separating them. This CDR3 has 12 residues. Germline-derived CDR1 and CDR2 are LGHNT and FRNRAP. This chain's CDR3 is CASGGDSGEQFF. The DNA of the CDR3 is TGTGCTAGTGGTGGGGACTCCGGGGAGCAGTTCTTC.

The chain uses TRBV11-3 and TRBJ2-1, with TRBD2 identical over 8 bases. Losses at the gene ends were 3 bases for V and 1 base for J; bases not matched to a gene: 2. This CDR3 spans 15 amino acids. Germline CDR1 and CDR2: SGHNT and YENEEA. In DNA, the CDR3 is TGTGCCAGCAGCTTTAGCGGGGAATCCTACAATGAGCAGTTCTTC. This sequence encodes CASSFSGESYNEQFF.

The chain recombines TRBV12-3 or TRBV12-4 with TRBJ1-2; no firm D call. V gave up 3 bases and J gave up 8 bases, with 10 bases separating them. The CDR3 length is 12 residues. The CDR3, as DNA: TGTGCCAGCAGTTTTGGTTCCAGGGGCTACACCTTC. This translates into CASSFGSRGYTF.

V and J are TRBV5-6 and TRBJ2-4, with a possible D match to TRBD1 (7 bases). The CDR3 runs 16 residues. CDR1 and CDR2 (germline): SGHDT, YYEEEE. Deletions cut 4 bases from V and 0 bases from J, with 14 bases between. CDR3 protein: CASSLTGRLAKNIQYF. CDR3 bases: TGTGCCAGCAGCCTGACAGGGAGGCTAGCCAAAAACATTCAGTACTTC.

The chain links TRBV19 to TRBJ2-5; 7 bases are shared with TRBD1. This CDR3 has 15 residues. Germline assignment: CDR1 LNHDA and CDR2 SQIVND (reference sequence). V was pared by 5 bases and J by 3 bases, with 9 bases of the junction left unmatched. The CDR3, as DNA: TGTGCCAGTAGTCTCCGGACAGGACCGAAAGAGACCCAGTACTTC. This translates into CASSLRTGPKETQYF.

CDR3 nucleotide sequence: TGTGCCAGCAGGGGAGACAGGGGCATTCAAGGCTACACCTTC. Residues: CASRGDRGIQGYTF. This chain links TRBV6-5 with TRBJ1-2; TRBD1 aligns across 8 bases. Trimming took 6 bases from V and 8 from J; bases not matched to a gene: 11. Germline V gene data show CDR1 as MNHEY and CDR2 as SVGAGI. The CDR3 covers 14 residues.

The chain couples TRBV11-2 to TRBJ1-1; the match to TRBD1 covers 7 bases. The ends lost 5 bases at V and 4 bases at J; junction bases unmatched: 7. The CDR3 consists of 14 residues. Germline CDR1 reads SGHAT; CDR2 reads FQNNGV. CDR3 residues: CASSQTGYSTEAFF. The CDR3 nucleotides read TGTGCCAGCAGCCAGACAGGGTATAGCACTGAAGCTTTCTTT. Full variable domain (outside the CDR3, taken from reference TRBV11-2 and TRBJ1-1): EAGVAQSPRYKIIEKRQSVAFWCNPISGHATLYWYQQILGQGPKLLIQFQNNGVVDDSQLPKDRFSAERLKGVDSTLKIQPAKLEDSAVYLCASSQTGYSTEAFFGQGTRLTVV.

For the CDR3, the DNA is TGTGCCAGCAGCCAAGGGAGTCTATACGAGCAGTACTTC. This translates into CASSQGSLYEQYF. The chain recombines TRBV3-1 (or the pseudogene TRBV3-2) with TRBJ2-7; D is unresolved. CDR1 and CDR2 (germline): LGHDT, YNNKEL (reference sequence). The ends were cut back, 1 base at V and 4 bases at J, with 8 bases in the middle. CDR3 length: 13 amino acids.

This chain links TRBV30 with TRBJ1-1; D call uncertain. Germline V gene lookup returns CDR1 GTSNPN and CDR2 SVGIG (reference sequence). The V gene lost 0 bases and the J gene lost 4 bases, with 12 bases spanning the gap. The CDR3 runs 14 residues. CDR3 sequence reads: CAWSVRWASTEAFF. Written as DNA, the CDR3 is TGTGCCTGGAGTGTACGGTGGGCAAGCACTGAAGCTTTCTTT.

The rearrangement uses TRBV24-1 and TRBJ2-3, with 11 bases lining up with TRBD1. The CDR3 covers 15 residues. After removal of 4 bases from V and 5 bases from J, the junction contained 4 bases not matched to a gene. CDR1 is KGHDR, CDR2 SFDVKD, per germline. This chain's CDR3 is CATSEGGTGGDTQYF. Here the CDR3 DNA reads TGTGCCACCAGTGAGGGTGGGACAGGGGGAGATACGCAGTATTTT.

The genes are TRBV19 and TRBJ1-2, with TRBD1 matching over 9 bases. V lost 2 bases and J lost 0; bases outside the gene matches: 4. The CDR3 length is 16 residues. Germline V gives CDR1 LNHDA, CDR2 SQIVND (reference sequence). CDR3 amino acids: CASSIPTGGSNYGYTF. The CDR3 DNA reads as TGTGCCAGTAGTATACCTACAGGGGGCTCTAACTATGGCTACACCTTC.

This chain connects TRBV11-2 to TRBJ2-7, with 8 bases that match TRBD1. The CDR3 spans 15 residues. V dropped 1 base and J dropped 3; count of bases not matched to a gene: 5. The germline V gene has CDR1 SGHAT and CDR2 FQNNGV. Here the CDR3 DNA reads TGTGCCAGCAGCTTAGGATCCGGGACAGGCTACGAGCAGTACTTC. Protein: CASSLGSGTGYEQYF.

This chain uses TRBV5-1 with TRBJ2-2; 8 bases align to TRBD1. The CDR3 covers 16 residues. The ends lost 4 bases at V and 0 bases at J; junction bases unmatched: 5. Germline CDR1 SGHRS, CDR2 YFSETQ. CDR3 in amino acids: CASSKGQAANTGELFF. The CDR3 bases are TGCGCCAGCAGCAAGGGACAGGCCGCGAACACCGGGGAGCTGTTTTTT.

The gene calls are TRBV7-8 and TRBJ1-5; TRBD1 matches 7 bases. The CDR3 consists of 19 residues. Trimming took 5 bases from V and 0 from J; bases not matched to a gene: 16. Germline values: CDR1 SGHVS, CDR2 FQNEAQ. DNA of the CDR3: TGTGCCAGCAGCCCCAGGCCCGGGACAGATTCCTATAGCAATCAGCCCCAGCATTTT. The encoded protein is CASSPRPGTDSYSNQPQHF.

This rearrangement joins TRBV7-2 to TRBJ2-7; the match to TRBD1 covers 8 bases. CDR1 is SGHTA and CDR2 is FQGNSA in the germline V gene. V shed 2 bases, J shed 1 base, and the junction held 4 bases outside the gene matches. The length of the CDR3 is 15 residues. The CDR3 loop is CASSLFRTGSYEQYF. In nucleotides, the CDR3 is TGTGCCAGCAGCTTATTCCGGACAGGGTCCTACGAGCAGTACTTC. Looking up the rest from reference TRBV7-2 and TRBJ2-7 gives the full variable domain: GAGVSQSPSNKVTEKGKDVELRCDPISGHTALYWYRQSLGQGLEFLIYFQGNSAPDKSGLPSDRFSAERTGGSVSTLTIQRTQQEDSAVYLCASSLFRTGSYEQYFGPGTRLTVT.

This clone was observed a handful of times. The V gene is TRBV6-5, the J gene TRBJ1-1; no reliable D call. V was shortened by 7 bases and J by 10 bases, with 19 bases between the two germline ends. The V gene's germline CDR1 is MNHEY and CDR2 SVGAGI. The CDR3 is 13 residues long. The DNA of the CDR3 is TGTGCCAGCAATATAAGGTCGACTCTGCGAGCTTTCTTT. It yields the protein CASNIRSTLRAFF.

This clone was found a few times. The V and J genes are TRBV27 and TRBJ2-7; possible D gene TRBD1, 6 bases. The germline CDR1 and CDR2 sequences are MNHEY and SMNVEV (reference sequence). Trimming removed 5 bases from V and 2 bases from J, with 10 bases in between. CDR3 length: 13 amino acids. The CDR3 loop reads CASSLRGPYEQYF. CDR3 in DNA: TGTGCCAGCAGTCTCAGGGGCCCCTACGAGCAGTACTTC.

V usage is TRBV7-9 and J usage is TRBJ2-3, with TRBD2 matching 9 bases. CDR1 and CDR2 from the germline V gene are SEHNR and FQNEAQ (reference sequence). V trimming: 4 bases; J trimming: 3 bases; junction bases outside the gene matches: 5. CDR3 length: 15 residues. CDR3 DNA: TGTGCCAGCAGCTCAGTAGCGGGGGCTACAGATACGCAGTATTTT. Protein sequence: CASSSVAGATDTQYF.

This chain links TRBV25-1 with TRBJ2-5, with 7 bases aligning to TRBD1. The V gene end was trimmed by 5 bases and the J gene end by 6 bases; junction bases not matched to a gene: 12. CDR3 length: 15 amino acids. Germline CDR1 reads MGHDK; CDR2 reads SYGVNS. DNA of the CDR3: TGTGCCAGCAGTAAGACAGGGCACCCCAATCAGACCCAGTACTTC. Its translation: CASSKTGHPNQTQYF.